The rows below give T cell receptor beta chains drawn from one sample of a study of cytomegalovirus exposure and HLA in healthy donors. Sequencing used immunoSEQ multiplex PCR; TCRdb keeps in-frame clones, though not all of them. The data show 150,000 to 200,000 clones, 75% to 90% seen once. Sequences were obtained from PBMCs. These receptors were collected from a boy under 10 years old in good health and CMV-seronegative. The CDR3 runs from the conserved cysteine through the conserved F or W. A D gene is named only where the DNA matches it firmly.

v_gene: TRBV11-2; len: 13; d_gene: NA; j_gene: TRBJ2-7; CDR3aa: CASSLDLQIEQYF
v_gene: TRBV29-1; len: 14; d_gene: TRBD2; j_gene: TRBJ2-1; CDR3aa: CSVEGRTSTDEQFF
v_gene: TRBV20-1; len: 11; d_gene: NA; j_gene: TRBJ2-3; CDR3aa: CSASPADTQYF
v_gene: TRBV4-3; len: 18; d_gene: TRBD2; j_gene: TRBJ2-3; CDR3aa: CASSLRLAGETSTDTQYF
v_gene: TRBV27; len: 13; d_gene: NA; j_gene: TRBJ2-5; CDR3aa: CASSFREQETQYF
v_gene: TRBV10-3; len: 13; d_gene: NA; j_gene: TRBJ1-2; CDR3aa: CAIKDTANYGYTF
v_gene: TRBV27; len: 15; d_gene: NA; j_gene: TRBJ2-1; CDR3aa: CASSLPGQTYNEQFF
v_gene: TRBV27; len: 16; d_gene: TRBD1; j_gene: TRBJ1-1; CDR3aa: CASRPGQIFMNTEAFF
v_gene: TRBV27; len: 13; d_gene: NA; j_gene: TRBJ1-1; CDR3aa: CASSSFWAGEAFF
v_gene: TRBV6-5; len: 15; d_gene: TRBD2; j_gene: TRBJ2-3; CDR3aa: CASSQIAGGADTQYF
v_gene: TRBV4-2; len: 15; d_gene: TRBD2; j_gene: TRBJ2-1; CDR3aa: CASSLKTSGTHEQFF
v_gene: TRBV5-1; len: 16; d_gene: TRBD2; j_gene: TRBJ2-2; CDR3aa: CASSLVSGRALGELFF
v_gene: TRBV5-4; len: 15; d_gene: TRBD1; j_gene: TRBJ1-1; CDR3aa: CASSPDRGGNTEAFF
v_gene: TRBV6-5; len: 14; d_gene: TRBD1; j_gene: TRBJ1-1; CDR3aa: CASSYGTGATEAFF
v_gene: TRBV6-5; len: 12; d_gene: NA; j_gene: TRBJ1-2; CDR3aa: CASKSVNYGYTF
v_gene: TRBV6-6; len: 13; d_gene: NA; j_gene: TRBJ1-1; CDR3aa: CASSGRVGTEAFF
v_gene: TRBV9; len: 15; d_gene: TRBD2; j_gene: TRBJ2-2; CDR3aa: CASSASGSHTGELFF
v_gene: TRBV11-2; len: 14; d_gene: TRBD2; j_gene: TRBJ2-3; CDR3aa: CASSLRTSGDTQYF
v_gene: TRBV6-1; len: 15; d_gene: TRBD1; j_gene: TRBJ2-1; CDR3aa: CASTSPGQYLYEQFF
v_gene: TRBV12-5; len: 13; d_gene: TRBD2; j_gene: TRBJ2-1; CDR3aa: CASGTTDDNEQFF
v_gene: TRBV27; len: 12; d_gene: NA; j_gene: TRBJ2-1; CDR3aa: CASSTGDNEQFF
v_gene: TRBV11-2; len: 15; d_gene: NA; j_gene: TRBJ1-3; CDR3aa: CASSSLRGTGNTIYF
v_gene: TRBV20-1; len: 11; d_gene: NA; j_gene: TRBJ2-1; CDR3aa: CSLPLPNEQFF
v_gene: TRBV2; len: 15; d_gene: TRBD2; j_gene: TRBJ2-1; CDR3aa: CASRATSGTYNEQFF
v_gene: TRBV9; len: 16; d_gene: NA; j_gene: TRBJ1-4; CDR3aa: CASSLSWGGLEEKLFF
v_gene: TRBV30; len: 18; d_gene: TRBD1; j_gene: TRBJ2-6; CDR3aa: CAWSPRDRTFSGANGLTF
v_gene: TRBV19; len: 14; d_gene: NA; j_gene: TRBJ2-2; CDR3aa: CASTQWEGAGELFF
v_gene: TRBV6-5; len: 16; d_gene: TRBD1; j_gene: TRBJ1-2; CDR3aa: CAGSYPLMTGAYGYTF
v_gene: TRBV19; len: 13; d_gene: NA; j_gene: TRBJ1-5; CDR3aa: CASSPRSGQPQHF
v_gene: TRBV5-4; len: 14; d_gene: NA; j_gene: TRBJ1-2; CDR3aa: CASSLGPGDDGYTF
v_gene: TRBV9; len: 16; d_gene: TRBD1; j_gene: TRBJ1-3; CDR3aa: CASSVLGQGSGNTIYF
v_gene: TRBV7-2; len: 16; d_gene: NA; j_gene: NA; CDR3aa: CASSRRPGANSYEQYF
v_gene: TRBV5-1; len: 15; d_gene: NA; j_gene: TRBJ1-2; CDR3aa: CASSFAGRKHYGYTF
v_gene: TRBV14; len: 17; d_gene: TRBD1; j_gene: TRBJ1-3; CDR3aa: CASSQASGGFGGNTIYF
v_gene: TRBV2; len: 14; d_gene: NA; j_gene: TRBJ2-3; CDR3aa: CAIRHASDTDTQYF
v_gene: TRBV30; len: 16; d_gene: TRBD1; j_gene: TRBJ2-3; CDR3aa: CACGQGSLYSTDTQYF
v_gene: TRBV4-1; len: 18; d_gene: TRBD1; j_gene: TRBJ1-1; CDR3aa: CASSQDRGQGAVGTEAFF
v_gene: TRBV23-1; len: 15; d_gene: TRBD1; j_gene: TRBJ1-4; CDR3aa: CASSHRRTGDEKLFF
v_gene: TRBV6-5; len: 14; d_gene: NA; j_gene: TRBJ1-3; CDR3aa: CASSYSTAGNTIYF
v_gene: TRBV4-3; len: 15; d_gene: TRBD1; j_gene: TRBJ1-3; CDR3aa: CASSRDRNSGNTIYF
v_gene: TRBV7-2; len: 14; d_gene: TRBD1; j_gene: TRBJ1-5; CDR3aa: CASSRGSGGQPQHF
v_gene: TRBV19; len: 14; d_gene: NA; j_gene: TRBJ2-2; CDR3aa: CASTLDRNTGELFF